Listed here is a single TCR beta chain. In the authors' workflow: Estimated nucleated cell counts came from reference gene primer amplification. TCRdb keeps only in-frame clones here, not all; method: immunoSEQ multiplex PCR. The D gene and trimming were derived from the DNA, and the V and J assignments and clone size from that table. The sample includes approximately 350,000 clones, 75% to 90% of them seen just once. Germline CDR1 reads LNHDA; CDR2 reads SQIVND (reference sequence). The CDR3 has 19 residues. V was clipped by 8 bases and J by 3 bases; unmatched bases: 22. This entry belongs to a study of blood T cell repertoires in COVID-19. Study at large: T cells, B-cell-depleted T cells, or PBMCs supplied cDNA or gDNA.

The TCR originated in a woman aged 55-69 years with COVID-19, enrolled during active disease. Sequenced input: peripheral blood. This sequence joins TRBV19 and TRBJ1-5; 7 bases are shared with TRBD1. DNA of the CDR3: TGTGCCAGTCGCCCCCGAGACAGGGACCCCCAGGATACCAATCAGCCCCAGCATTTT. Translating it yields CASRPRDRDPQDTNQPQHF.